Presented here are 17 T cell receptor beta chains from one specimen sequenced in a study of blood T cell repertoires in COVID-19. Assay: immunoSEQ multiplex PCR; the TCRdb copy retains only in-frame clones and omits some. This repertoire shows 140,000 or so clones, around 83% found once; its top ten account for roughly a tenth. The sequenced sample consisted of peripheral blood. All receptors derive from a man aged 60 to 69 with active or convalescent COVID-19.

The chain employs TRBV18 and TRBJ1-4; the D is unclear. There are 16 residues in the CDR3. The germline V and J ends were trimmed by 3 bases and 0 bases, with 11 bases remaining between them. CDR1 is KGHSH, CDR2 LQKENI, per germline. The chain's CDR3 is CASSPAHQSTNEKLFF. The CDR3 DNA reads as TGTGCCAGCTCACCGGCACATCAGTCAACTAATGAAAAACTGTTTTTT.

The chain joins TRBV27 to TRBJ2-3, with D uncertain. V was pared by 2 bases and J by 6 bases, with 3 bases between. The V gene's germline CDR1 is MNHEY and CDR2 SMNVEV (reference sequence). This CDR3 comprises 11 residues. In nucleotides, the CDR3 is TGTGCCAGCAGTTTAGGCGATACGCAGTATTTT. Translating gives CASSLGDTQYF.

The J gene is TRBJ2-3, the V gene TRBV3-1 (or the pseudogene TRBV3-2); possibly TRBD2 for D (6 bases). CDR1 and CDR2 (germline): LGHDT, YNNKEL (reference sequence). V lost 6 bases, J lost 2 bases, and 12 bases lay in between. The CDR3 contains 14 residues. The CDR3 reads CASRGLPHTDTQYF. Written as DNA, the CDR3 is TGTGCCAGCAGGGGACTTCCTCACACAGATACGCAGTATTTT.

CDR3 nucleotide sequence: TGTGCCAGCAGCCCGGGACTAGCGGGTCCTCACGAGCAGTACGTC. Translated, it gives CASSPGLAGPHEQYV. The rearrangement uses TRBV7-2 and TRBJ2-7, with TRBD2 identical over 12 bases. Trimming cost V 5 bases and J 5 bases; bases outside gene matches: 7. Germline V gene data show CDR1 as SGHTA and CDR2 as FQGNSA. This CDR3 is built from 15 residues.

This chain connects TRBV27 to TRBJ2-1; D is ambiguous. V gave up 3 bases and J gave up 6 bases, with 3 bases separating them. CDR3 size: 11 residues. CDR1 is MNHEY, CDR2 SMNVEV, per germline (reference sequence). The CDR3: CASSFSNEQFF. CDR3 nucleotides: TGTGCCAGCAGTTTCTCCAATGAGCAGTTCTTC.

The genes are TRBV18 and TRBJ1-2; 7 nucleotides align to TRBD1. Germline CDR1 is KGHSH and CDR2 is LQKENI. There are 15 residues in the CDR3. V trimming: 3 bases; J trimming: 0 bases; junction bases outside the gene matches: 4. The CDR3 DNA is TGTGCCAGCTCACCGGGACAGTTAGCTAACTATGGCTACACCTTC. It specifies CASSPGQLANYGYTF.

The V and J genes are TRBV19 and TRBJ2-3, with D maybe TRBD2 (5 bases). CDR1 is LNHDA and CDR2 is SQIVND in the germline V gene (reference sequence). The ends were cut back, 6 bases at V and 2 bases at J, with 21 bases in the middle. This CDR3 region has 17 residues. The CDR3: CASSERGSSLITDTQYF. For the CDR3, the DNA is TGTGCCAGTAGCGAACGGGGAAGCTCCCTGATCACAGATACGCAGTATTTT.

This clone was observed a single time. V gene TRBV24-1 combines with J gene TRBJ2-5; D possibly corresponds to TRBD1 (6 bases). V lost 3 bases and J lost 1, with 11 bases in between. Germline V lookup: CDR1 KGHDR, CDR2 SFDVKD. The length of the CDR3 is 15 residues. This CDR3 is CATSDLGQFQETQYF. The DNA of the CDR3 is TGTGCCACCAGTGATCTGGGACAATTCCAAGAGACCCAGTACTTC.

This chain uses TRBV7-2 with TRBJ2-3; D ambiguous. V was clipped by 7 bases and J by 1 base, with 12 bases between them. The CDR3 runs to 14 residues. Per germline, CDR1 SGHTA and CDR2 FQGNSA. The CDR3 here is CASTLTVGTDTQYF. The CDR3 DNA follows: TGTGCCAGCACCCTAACCGTGGGCACAGATACGCAGTATTTT.

About this clone: This sample includes further DNA sequences coding for the same CDR3. The chain recombines TRBV9 with TRBJ1-1; tentatively, D is TRBD1 (6 bases). Looked up from germline, CDR1 is SGDLS and CDR2 is YYNGEE. Trimming cost V 0 bases and J 1 base, with 10 bases left between them. The CDR3 has 15 amino acids. CDR3 nucleotides: TGTGCCAGCAGCGTAGGTTACAGGGCGAACACTGAAGCTTTCTTT. It is translated as CASSVGYRANTEAFF.

In DNA form, the CDR3 reads TGCAGCGCTCGGGGGAACAATGAGCAGTTCTTC. This encodes CSARGNNEQFF. V gene TRBV29-1 combines with J gene TRBJ2-1; TRBD2 might be the D (6 bases). The CDR3 totals 11 residues. Germline assignment: CDR1 SQVTM and CDR2 ANQGSEA. Deletions cut 7 bases from V and 5 bases from J, with 9 bases between.

The chain uses TRBV18 and TRBJ1-4; 7 bases are a match to TRBD1. Germline V CDR1 and CDR2: KGHSH, LQKENI. This CDR3 region has 14 residues. Germline trimming cut 0 bases from V and 12 bases from J; bases unmatched to any gene: 7. The CDR3 is CASSPPRLQGELFF. Written as DNA, the CDR3 is TGTGCCAGCTCACCACCGAGGCTCCAGGGGGAACTGTTTTTT.

The chain is built from TRBV7-9 and TRBJ2-7, with 9 bases matching TRBD1. CDR3 length: 14 residues. Per germline, CDR1 SEHNR and CDR2 FQNEAQ (reference sequence). V was clipped by 4 bases and J by 2 bases; unmatched bases: 3. This chain's CDR3 is CASSYRGQPYEQYF. CDR3 bases: TGTGCCAGCAGCTACAGGGGGCAGCCCTACGAGCAGTACTTC.

This chain joins TRBV11-3 and TRBJ2-2; 10 bases agree with TRBD1. The CDR3 is made up of 17 amino acids. J gave up 3 bases and V 4 bases, and 8 bases lay outside the gene matches. Germline loops: CDR1 SGHNT, CDR2 YENEEA. CDR3 residues: CASSSWGDRGDTGELFF. The CDR3 DNA reads as TGTGCCAGCAGCTCCTGGGGGGACAGGGGTGACACCGGGGAGCTGTTTTTT.

This clone was observed once. The chain recombines TRBV7-2 with TRBJ2-7, with 8 bases fitting TRBD1. Germline lookup yields CDR1 SGHTA and CDR2 FQGNSA. The CDR3 consists of 17 residues. Unmatched junction bases numbered 11, after V lost 1 base and J lost 3 bases. The CDR3 sequence: CASSLGTGGLVVYEQYF. CDR3 coding DNA: TGTGCCAGCAGCTTAGGAACAGGGGGACTTGTGGTCTACGAGCAGTACTTC.

J is TRBJ2-3 and V is TRBV21-1; the tabulated D call, TRBD2, remains unverified against the DNA. TRBV21-1 is marked as a pseudogene. The CDR3 sequence is 18 residues long. CDR3 protein: CASSMLFWLAGGTDTQYF. The DNA for the CDR3 is TGTGCCAGCAGCATGCTCTTTTGGCTAGCGGGAGGCACAGATACGCAGTATTTT.

CDR3 amino acids: CASSFSGGEKTQYF. The CDR3 nucleotides are TGTGCCAGCAGTTTCTCGGGTGGGGAGAAGACCCAGTACTTC. The genes are TRBV6-6 and TRBJ2-5; D perhaps matches TRBD2 (5 bases). The germline V gene encodes CDR1 MNHNY and CDR2 SVGAGI (reference sequence). This CDR3 has 14 amino acids. Trimming removed 4 bases from V and 6 bases from J, with 15 bases in between.